A selection of T cell receptor beta chains follows, all from one sample in a study of beta chain features in type 1 diabetes. Sequencing used immunoSEQ multiplex PCR; TCRdb keeps in-frame clones, though not all of them. Counted here are about 150,000 clones, approximately 10% occurring once; the ten biggest clones make up over 2%. Sample: central memory CD4+ T cells from blood. All receptors come from a man younger than 35 in good health. Both conserved end residues are part of each CDR3. D genes are given only for firm matches. Size is omitted from some rows. Given values are once, few, many or a class for expanded clones.

v_gene	j_gene	abundance	d_gene	CDR3nt	CDR3aa
TRBV9	TRBJ2-1	few	TRBD1	TGTGCCAGCAGCGCGACAGGGGGCCCCTACAATGAGCAGTTCTTC	CASSATGGPYNEQFF
TRBV7-2	TRBJ2-3	.	.	TGTGCCAGCAGCTGGGGGGACAGACCAGATACGCAGTATTTT	CASSWGDRPDTQYF
TRBV6-4	TRBJ2-3	.	TRBD2	TGTGCCAGCAGCACTAGCGGGGGAACAGATACGCAGTATTTT	CASSTSGGTDTQYF
TRBV29-1	TRBJ2-5	many	TRBD1	TGCAGCTCTACGACAGGGGCCCGCGAGACCCAGTACTTC	CSSTTGARETQYF
TRBV28	TRBJ2-7	few	.	TGTGCCAGCAGACCCCGGCGGGGTACCTACGAGCAGTACTTC	CASRPRRGTYEQYF
TRBV7-2	TRBJ1-6	.	TRBD1	TGTGCCAGCAGCTTAGCCCCGACAGGGGAGGGTTCACCCCTCCACTTT	CASSLAPTGEGSPLHF
TRBV4-3	TRBJ2-3	few	.	TGCGCCAGCAGCCCCGGCGCTACAGATACGCAGTATTTT	CASSPGATDTQYF
TRBV5-1	TRBJ2-7	.	TRBD2	TGCGCCAGCAGCTTGTCGACTAGCGCAGCCTACGAGCAGTACTTC	CASSLSTSAAYEQYF
TRBV14	TRBJ2-5	many	.	TGTGCCAGCAGCCAAGATCGGGGGCTGACCGCAGAGACCCAGTACTTC	CASSQDRGLTAETQYF
TRBV9	TRBJ2-7	.	TRBD1	TGTGCCAGCAGCGTAGATGACAGGGACGAGCAGTACTTC	CASSVDDRDEQYF
TRBV7-3	TRBJ1-1	.	.	TGTGCCAGCAGCTTAGACAACCTCCGCACTGAAGCTTTCTTT	CASSLDNLRTEAFF
TRBV13	TRBJ2-2	.	.	TGTGCCAGCAGCCCAAGACTAACCTTGAACACCGGGGAGCTGTTTTTT	CASSPRLTLNTGELFF
TRBV11-3	TRBJ1-2	few	.	TGTGCCAGCAGCCACGGTGGGAACTATGGCTACACCTTC	CASSHGGNYGYTF
TRBV6-5	TRBJ1-2	many	.	TGTGCCAGCAGTCTAACCGACGGAAAACTCTATGGCTACACCTTC	CASSLTDGKLYGYTF
TRBV7-2	TRBJ2-4	many	TRBD2	TGTGCCAGCAGCTCCTCACGCCGGGGGGGTGCCAAAAACATTCAGTACTTC	CASSSSRRGGAKNIQYF
TRBV29-1	TRBJ2-1	.	TRBD2	TGCAGCGGTGGGAGGGGCGGCAGCTATATGGGTGAGCAGTTCTTC	CSGGRGGSYMGEQFF
TRBV30	TRBJ1-1	few	.	TGTGCCTGGAATCAACAGATGAACACTGAAGCTTTCTTT	CAWNQQMNTEAFF
TRBV7-3	TRBJ2-5	.	.	TGTGCCAGCAGCTTAGATACGACTCCTAGGGCCCAGTACTTC	CASSLDTTPRAQYF
TRBV25-1	TRBJ2-3	.	TRBD2	TGTGCCAGCAGTGGTCTAGCGGGGGCAATAACTAGCACAGATACGCAGTATTTT	CASSGLAGAITSTDTQYF
TRBV5-1	TRBJ2-7	few	.	TGCGCCAGCAGGGCGGACTACGAGCAGTACTTC	CASRADYEQYF
TRBV30	TRBJ1-2	few	.	TGTGCCTGGAGTGCCACAGGGAAAGGAGGCTACACCTTC	CAWSATGKGGYTF